The TCR beta chain described here comes from a study of spatial heterogeneity in lung cancer. Study details: Raw reads showed each unique TCR and UMI combination turning up more than ten times on average.

Each TCR cDNA molecule bore a unique molecular identifier. TCRdb re-derived calls from the 5' RACE reads in MiXCR, one entry per CDR3 protein. Of under 25,000 distinct CDR3 sequences in the sample, roughly 7% were seen once. Time point: sample taken at primary tumor resection. There were some 76 donors, all of them untreated patients with early-stage non-small cell lung cancer. Sequencing of whole RNA from tumor, nontumor lung or frozen PBMC involved no sorting. The CDR3 is 13 amino acids. Trimming removed 5 bases at V and 10 bases at J, with 17 bases between. CDR1 is MNHEY, CDR2 SVGAGI, per germline. Ten or more counts support this clonotype.

The receptor was isolated from a male donor with early-stage non-small cell lung cancer. The chain recombines TRBV6-5 with TRBJ1-1; D not resolved. Specimen: PBMCs, collected at surgery. CDR3 sequence (DNA): TGTGCCAGCAGTCAAGGACTTAACGGCGGAGCTTTCTTT. This codes for CASSQGLNGGAFF.